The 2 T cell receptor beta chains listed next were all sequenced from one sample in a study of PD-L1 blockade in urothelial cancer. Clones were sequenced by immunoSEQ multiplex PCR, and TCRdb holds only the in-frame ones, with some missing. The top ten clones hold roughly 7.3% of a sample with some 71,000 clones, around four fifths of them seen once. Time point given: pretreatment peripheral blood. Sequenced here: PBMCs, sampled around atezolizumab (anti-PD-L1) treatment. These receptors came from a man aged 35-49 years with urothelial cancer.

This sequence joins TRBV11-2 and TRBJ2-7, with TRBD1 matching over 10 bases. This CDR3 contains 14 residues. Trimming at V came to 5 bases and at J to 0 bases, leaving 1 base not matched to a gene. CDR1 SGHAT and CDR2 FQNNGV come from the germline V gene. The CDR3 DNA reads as TGTGCCAGCAGCGGGGACAGGGGCTCCTACGAGCAGTACTTC. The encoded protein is CASSGDRGSYEQYF.

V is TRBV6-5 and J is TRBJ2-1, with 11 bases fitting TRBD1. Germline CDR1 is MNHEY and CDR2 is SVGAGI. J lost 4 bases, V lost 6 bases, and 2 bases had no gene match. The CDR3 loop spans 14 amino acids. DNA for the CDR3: TGTGCCAGCAGGGGACAGGGGGATTACAATGAGCAGTTCTTC. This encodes CASRGQGDYNEQFF.